The clone carrying this TCR beta chain showed up just a few times. The sample originates from a study of blood T cells in healthy people across ages. V lost 6 bases to trimming and J lost 4 bases; unmatched junction nucleotides: 6. CDR3 length equals 13 residues. Per germline, CDR1 SQVTM and CDR2 ANQGSEA. Primed by a sample-barcoded 5' primer and a J-beta primer mix, a second PCR proceeded for roughly 6 to 12 cycles. Using its own MiXCR run on the 5' RACE reads, TCRdb lists one record per CDR3 protein. This table holds about 620,000 distinct CDR3 sequences, roughly 21% found once. The chain couples TRBV29-1 to TRBJ2-7, with TRBD1 matching over 10 bases. The specimen was blood. The sequence was obtained from a man between 65 and 80 years old in good health. DNA of the CDR3: TGCAGCGTCCGACAGGGGGCGGCTTACGAGCAGTACTTC. Amino acids: CSVRQGAAYEQYF.